The source of this T cell receptor (beta chain) is a study of post-analysis software for immune sequencing data. Study context: The courses of disease that were included comprised relapsing-remitting, secondary progressive and progressive-relapsing multiple sclerosis. Broader study findings: Roughly 5 TRBV segments (TRBV5-6, TRBV5-1 and TRBV20-1 among them) occurred more frequently in patients than in controls.

Remarks on this clonotype: Its cognate antigen is unknown.

Each TCR beta cDNA library carried unique molecular identifiers. Roughly 450,000 cDNA molecules came from about 1 to 10 million T cells. TCRdb redid the calling of the PCR reads with MiXCR, one entry per CDR3 protein. The sample lists fewer than 600,000 distinct CDR3 sequences; approximately 46% were seen once. This CDR3 region has 13 residues. With 5 bases removed from V and 0 bases from J, the gap between germline ends came to 8 bases. Germline CDR1 is SGHTS and CDR2 is YDEGEE. This receptor was taken from a girl under 18 with multiple sclerosis. Sequences were obtained from blood. V and J are TRBV5-8 and TRBJ2-5; no clear D gene. CDR3 protein: CASSLAHQETQYF. CDR3 in DNA: TGTGCCAGCAGTTTAGCCCACCAAGAGACCCAGTACTTC.